This T cell receptor (beta chain) was profiled in a study of CD8 T cells in ankylosing spondylitis. Study-wide results and caveats: Characteristic, it appeared, of ankylosing spondylitis blood was a TCR beta motif of about eight highly homologous variants.

Germline V gene sequence: CDR1 SQVTM, CDR2 ANQGSEA. This CDR3 spans 17 amino acids. Trimming took 4 bases from V and 0 from J; bases not matched to a gene: 9. As regards this clonotype: Its antigen is still unknown.

Each CDR3 protein is one row after TCRdb ran MiXCR on the 5' RACE reads. The data hold about 450,000 distinct CDR3 sequences, with about 25% observed a single time. The clonotype was recovered from a male donor with ankylosing spondylitis. V gene TRBV29-1 combines with J gene TRBJ2-1; TRBD2 matches 10 bases. Sequenced input: blood, either unsorted or a sorted T cell fraction (not recorded which). In DNA, the CDR3 is TGCAGCGTTGTGCCGACTAGCGGGTGGGTCTCCTACAATGAGCAGTTCTTC. Amino acids: CSVVPTSGWVSYNEQFF.